The present entry profiles one T cell receptor (beta chain) with its context. The CDR3 extends over 14 amino acids. Trimming took 4 bases from V and 5 from J, leaving 15 bases between them. Germline V gene lookup returns CDR1 LGHNA and CDR2 YSLEER. The sample belongs to a study of shared T cell receptors in the human thymus. Measured with immunoSEQ multiplex PCR; TCRdb has only the in-frame clones, and not every one. The table records 640,000 or so clones, 70% to 90% of them present only once. The sample also formed part of further work on human thymus T cells. Turning to that study: Resected material from corrective heart surgery provided the thymus tissue analysed.

Sample: thymocytes. This chain links TRBV4-3 with TRBJ2-7; D is perhaps TRBD2 (7 bases). The sequence was obtained from a boy under two years old with a congenital heart defect. This CDR3 is CASSPEGGRNEQYF. The CDR3 DNA follows: TGCGCCAGCAGCCCAGAGGGGGGGAGGAACGAGCAGTACTTC.